The rows below give T cell receptor beta chains drawn from one sample of a study of blood T cell repertoires in COVID-19. The protocol was immunoSEQ multiplex PCR, while the TCRdb copy is restricted to in-frame clones and leaves out a portion. This sample has approximately 50,000 clones; about 85% occur once, and the top ten carry about 9.4%. Material: peripheral blood. The source of these receptors is a human donor in a cohort sampled during active COVID-19. Each CDR3 is given without its conserved first and last residue.

V | CDR3
TRBV7-9 | ASSIPGVQETQY
TRBV28 | ASSLSRRGYT
TRBV19 | ASSRRQGYGYT
TRBV20-1 | SASQGAGD
TRBV4-1 | ASSRAGGVRETQY
TRBV23-1 | ASSQSTTNEKLF
TRBV4-1 | ASSPTPGALGETQY
TRBV6-5 | ASSYSSTRETQY
TRBV3-1/TRBV3-2 | ASSQAGAPSNEQF
TRBV9 | ASSVVPDSPLH
TRBV4-1 | ASSVPGRGNTQY
TRBV2 | ASIKGLNTEAF
TRBV12-3/TRBV12-4 | ASKGQGYEKLF
TRBV5-8 | ASNPARLAGGQFNEQF
TRBV2 | AGTGLAGQETQY
TRBV3-1/TRBV3-2 | ASSNLQETQY
TRBV5-4 | ASRGEGKSGNYEQY
TRBV7-3 | ASSLTPSEAQSGGYT
TRBV18 | ASSQFSYEQY
TRBV2 | ASSGQTGSNQPQH
TRBV30 | AWSVTGGSGNTIY
TRBV7-9 | ASTFLSGSEQY
TRBV29-1 | SVEYGVETQY
TRBV28 | ASSLPGQHNEKLF
TRBV28 | AVQGVSTIGQY
TRBV11-2 | ASSSNSFQDTQY